This TCR beta chain was recovered during a study of cytotoxic CD8 clonotypes in ibrutinib-treated CLL. The study's findings and limits: Clonality was elevated at ibrutinib response and had returned toward baseline at progression. Starting clonality was above that of age-matched healthy donors and tracked circulating CD8+ T-cell counts. Shared public clonotypes were rare, and on treatment they either got smaller or stayed the same.

Investigators sought sequencing depths of between 1 in 200,000 and 1 in 1 million T cells. Method: immunoSEQ multiplex PCR; TCRdb's copy keeps in-frame clones and lacks some. The table lists around 140,000 clones, approximately 80% of them singletons. This clone turned up a few times. What it binds is unknown. CDR1 and CDR2 from the germline V gene are GTSNPN and SVGIG (reference sequence). The CDR3 consists of 12 residues. V shed 4 bases and J shed 11 bases, with 17 bases lying between them. The source was PBMCs, collected after 36 months of ibrutinib treatment. This chain uses TRBV30 with TRBJ1-1; D unresolved. This TCR derives from a human donor with chronic lymphocytic leukemia. The chain's CDR3 is CAWTTRYAGAFF. The CDR3 DNA reads TGTGCCTGGACGACAAGGTACGCGGGGGCTTTCTTT.